Each of the 28 T cell receptor beta chains below was sequenced from the same sample in a study of blood T cell repertoires in COVID-19. TCRdb's copy holds only in-frame clones and misses some; the assay was immunoSEQ multiplex PCR. The table records 250,000 to 300,000 clones, approximately 85% of them present only once. The sequenced sample consisted of peripheral blood. The receptors here all came from a man aged 45-60 years with active or convalescent COVID-19.

J is TRBJ2-4 and V is TRBV5-1; perhaps TRBD2 as D (5 bases). The CDR3 is 16 amino acids. V lost 4 bases to trimming and J lost 7 bases, with 21 bases between them. Germline CDR1 and CDR2: SGHRS and YFSETQ. The CDR3 nucleotides read TGCGCCAGCAGCCCCCGGGGTGGAGGACTCGGCAACATTCAGTACTTC. It specifies CASSPRGGGLGNIQYF.

The chain is built from TRBV10-3 and TRBJ1-5; D remains ambiguous. Germline-derived CDR1 and CDR2 are ENHRY and SYGVKD. Deletions cut 3 bases from V and 6 bases from J, with 12 bases between. This CDR3 region has 14 residues. CDR3 sequence reads: CAISDSTQSQPQHF. The DNA for the CDR3 is TGTGCCATCAGTGATTCGACTCAGAGTCAGCCCCAGCATTTT.

This clone was recorded only once. This chain links TRBV2 with TRBJ2-3, with TRBD2 identical over 10 bases. V shed 1 base, J shed 12 bases, and the junction held 7 bases outside the gene matches. This CDR3 is built from 14 residues. Germline V gene sequence: CDR1 SNHLY, CDR2 FYNNEI. The CDR3: CASSEVAGGPPQYF. As DNA, the CDR3 is TGTGCCAGCAGTGAAGTAGCGGGAGGACCCCCCCAGTATTTT. Supplemented by reference TRBV2 and TRBJ2-3, the full variable domain reads EPEVTQTPSHQVTQMGQEVILRCVPISNHLYFYWYRQILGQKVEFLVSFYNNEISEKSEIFDDQFSVERPDGSNFTLKIRSTKLEDSAMYFCASSEVAGGPPQYFGPGTRLTVL.

The V call is TRBV6-2 or TRBV6-3, the J call TRBJ2-1; 12 bases match TRBD2. The CDR3 extends over 18 amino acids. The germline gives CDR1 MNHEY, CDR2 SVGEGT. Trimming removed 2 bases from V and 5 bases from J; junction bases left unmatched: 10. The CDR3 DNA is TGTGCCAGCAGTTACGGTCTAGCGGGAGGGGTAGGTCACAATGAGCAGTTCTTC. As protein: CASSYGLAGGVGHNEQFF.

The rearrangement joins TRBV10-3 to TRBJ1-1, with no clear D. Germline V lookup: CDR1 ENHRY, CDR2 SYGVKD. V was shortened by 0 bases and J by 7 bases, with 9 bases between the two germline ends. CDR3 length equals 13 residues. The CDR3 loop is CAISESVRSEAFF. CDR3 bases: TGTGCCATCAGTGAGTCCGTTAGGAGTGAAGCTTTCTTT.

This rearrangement joins TRBV27 to TRBJ2-1; 7 bases fit TRBD1. This CDR3 contains 16 residues. The germline CDR1 and CDR2 sequences are MNHEY and SMNVEV (reference sequence). Unmatched junction bases numbered 7, after V lost 5 bases and J lost 0 bases. The CDR3 nucleotides are TGTGCCAGCAGTGTCAATCAGGGGGTCTCCTACAATGAGCAGTTCTTC. This sequence encodes CASSVNQGVSYNEQFF.

The genes are TRBV5-1 and TRBJ1-4; D is unresolved. This CDR3 has 16 amino acids. Germline V gives CDR1 SGHRS, CDR2 YFSETQ. Trimming took 4 bases from V and 2 from J, leaving 15 bases between them. CDR3 sequence reads: CASSRAIRGTNEKLFF. The CDR3 DNA reads TGCGCCAGCAGCCGAGCCATTCGAGGGACTAATGAAAAACTGTTTTTT.

The gene calls are TRBV12-3 or TRBV12-4 and TRBJ2-3; D is perhaps TRBD2 (5 bases). The CDR3 has 13 amino acids. Trimming left V 3 bases short and J 3 bases short, with 7 bases between. The CDR3 DNA sequence: TGTGCCAGCAGTTTCGGGAAAACAGATACGCAGTATTTT. It encodes CASSFGKTDTQYF.

The chain couples TRBV20-1 to TRBJ2-3; the D gene is possibly TRBD1 (7 bases). V was cut by 3 bases and J by 1 base, with 11 bases left in between. The CDR3 has 14 residues. Germline V CDR1 and CDR2: DFQATT, SNEGSKA (reference sequence). The CDR3 DNA is TGCAGTGCTAGTCCAGGGGGGCGCACAGATACGCAGTATTTT. Encoded protein: CSASPGGRTDTQYF.

The chain uses TRBV11-2 and TRBJ2-1; maybe TRBD1 (5 bases). The germline V and J ends were trimmed by 10 bases and 6 bases, with 19 bases remaining between them. Germline V lookup: CDR1 SGHAT, CDR2 FQNNGV. This CDR3 spans 14 amino acids. The CDR3 reads CATRGAGFGNEQFF. DNA for the CDR3: TGTGCCACCCGTGGGGCTGGTTTTGGCAATGAGCAGTTCTTC.

This chain connects TRBV19 to TRBJ2-1; 8 bases are a match to TRBD2. Unmatched junction bases numbered 4, after V lost 3 bases and J lost 0 bases. The CDR3 is 16 residues long. CDR1 is LNHDA and CDR2 is SQIVND in the germline V gene (reference sequence). CDR3: CASSIREGFSYNEQFF. The CDR3 coding sequence is TGTGCCAGTAGTATCCGGGAGGGCTTCTCCTACAATGAGCAGTTCTTC. The entire variable domain, with the rest obtained from reference TRBV19 and TRBJ2-1, is as follows: DGGITQSPKYLFRKEGQNVTLSCEQNLNHDAMYWYRQDPGQGLRLIYYSQIVNDFQKGDIAEGYSVSREKKESFPLTVTSAQKNPTAFYLCASSIREGFSYNEQFFGPGTRLTVL.

This chain uses TRBV5-1 with TRBJ2-7, with D possibly TRBD1 on 6 matching bases. V lost 2 bases, J lost 5 bases, and 17 bases lay in between. This CDR3 spans 15 amino acids. The germline gives CDR1 SGHRS, CDR2 YFSETQ. Here the CDR3 DNA reads TGCGCCAGCAGCTTATCTCCAGGGGTGGGGAACGAGCAGTACTTC. This gives the protein CASSLSPGVGNEQYF.

V and J are TRBV11-2 and TRBJ1-4, with D tentatively TRBD1 (5 bases). Trimming pared 8 bases from V and 10 bases from J, leaving 17 bases between. CDR3 length equals 13 residues. Germline values: CDR1 SGHAT, CDR2 FQNNGV. The CDR3 DNA is TGTGCCAGCGGCACGGACACATGGGGAAAACTGTTTTTT. Its protein is CASGTDTWGKLFF.

The chain recombines TRBV7-6 with TRBJ2-7; possible D gene TRBD2, 6 bases. The CDR3 contains 16 residues. Trimming pared 1 base from V and 1 base from J, leaving 14 bases between. Germline values: CDR1 SGHVS, CDR2 FNYEAQ. The CDR3 loop reads CASSLGGTSQSYEQYF. The CDR3, as DNA: TGTGCCAGCAGCTTAGGGGGGACTTCGCAATCCTACGAGCAGTACTTC.

The chain joins TRBV19 to TRBJ2-1; TRBD2 aligns across 9 bases. CDR3 size: 14 residues. V gave up 3 bases and J gave up 5 bases; unmatched junction bases: 2. The germline V gene encodes CDR1 LNHDA and CDR2 SQIVND (reference sequence). The CDR3 DNA sequence: TGTGCCAGTAGTATCGTAGCGGGAGACAATGAGCAGTTCTTC. Protein sequence: CASSIVAGDNEQFF. The full variable domain, completed using reference TRBV19 and TRBJ2-1, is DGGITQSPKYLFRKEGQNVTLSCEQNLNHDAMYWYRQDPGQGLRLIYYSQIVNDFQKGDIAEGYSVSREKKESFPLTVTSAQKNPTAFYLCASSIVAGDNEQFFGPGTRLTVL.

This chain uses TRBV28 with TRBJ2-2, with a possible D match to TRBD2 (5 bases). CDR1 and CDR2 from the germline V gene are MDHEN and SYDVKM. The CDR3 is made up of 12 amino acids. Trimming pared 8 bases from V and 5 bases from J, leaving 9 bases between. In DNA, the CDR3 is TGTGCCAGCGAAAGGGAGACCGGGGAGCTGTTTTTT. This translates into CASERETGELFF.

This clone has more than one count but fewer than ten. The gene calls are TRBV28 and TRBJ1-2, with 8 nucleotides matching TRBD1. Germline V gene sequence: CDR1 MDHEN, CDR2 SYDVKM. The V segment lost 6 bases and the J segment 7 bases; nucleotides outside the gene matches: 4. The CDR3 sequence is 12 residues long. Here the CDR3 reads CASRSGGGGYTF. The CDR3 DNA reads as TGTGCCAGCAGGTCAGGGGGCGGTGGCTACACCTTC.

The rearrangement joins TRBV19 to TRBJ2-7; D gene uncertain. The CDR3 totals 15 residues. Deletions cut 3 bases from V and 7 bases from J, with 19 bases between. CDR1 LNHDA and CDR2 SQIVND come from the germline V gene (reference sequence). The CDR3 nucleotides read TGTGCCAGTAGTATGATGTTGGGCAACTTTGGAGAGCAGTACTTC. It translates to CASSMMLGNFGEQYF.

The V call is TRBV24-1, the J call TRBJ1-5; D gene unclear. CDR1 KGHDR and CDR2 SFDVKD come from the germline V gene. The germline V and J ends were trimmed by 2 bases and 0 bases, with 4 bases remaining between them. The CDR3 contains 14 residues. CDR3 amino acids: CATSDYHSNQPQHF. Written as DNA, the CDR3 is TGTGCCACCAGTGATTATCATAGCAATCAGCCCCAGCATTTT.

This chain links TRBV4-1 with TRBJ2-7; 12 positions agree with TRBD2. With 4 bases clipped from V and 5 bases from J, the junction kept 6 bases outside the gene matches. Germline V gene lookup returns CDR1 MGHRA and CDR2 YSYEKL. The CDR3 loop spans 15 amino acids. CDR3: CASSLRLAGVDEQYF. The CDR3 coding sequence is TGCGCCAGCAGCCTGCGACTAGCGGGAGTCGACGAGCAGTACTTC.

This clone has a single count. The rearrangement links TRBV29-1 to TRBJ2-3; 10 bases agree with TRBD1. V shed 7 bases, J shed 6 bases, and the junction held 10 bases outside the gene matches. CDR1 and CDR2 from the germline V gene are SQVTM and ANQGSEA. This CDR3 has 14 residues. In nucleotides, the CDR3 is TGCAGCGCCATCCGGGACAGGGGCGGGGATACGCAGTATTTT. Translating it yields CSAIRDRGGDTQYF.

The rearrangement joins TRBV6-5 to TRBJ1-1, with a possible D match to TRBD1 (6 bases). CDR1 and CDR2 (germline): MNHEY, SVGAGI. This CDR3 contains 14 residues. The V gene lost 6 bases and the J gene lost 5 bases, with 16 bases spanning the gap. DNA of the CDR3: TGTGCCAGCAGAAAGTTACAGGGATGGACTGAAGCTTTCTTT. Translation gives CASRKLQGWTEAFF.

This chain uses TRBV25-1 with TRBJ2-5; a weak D match, TRBD1 (6 bases). Between the trimmed V and J ends, which lost 3 bases and 4 bases, there was a span of 15 bases. The CDR3 totals 15 residues. Germline V gene lookup returns CDR1 MGHDK and CDR2 SYGVNS. DNA for the CDR3: TGTGCCAGCAGTGACCCGAGGGGGATTCGAGAGACCCAGTACTTC. Translating gives CASSDPRGIRETQYF. Full variable domain (outside the CDR3, taken from reference TRBV25-1 and TRBJ2-5): EADIYQTPRYLVIGTGKKITLECSQTMGHDKMYWYQQDPGMELHLIHYSYGVNSTEKGDLSSESTVSRIRTEHFPLTLESARPSHTSQYLCASSDPRGIRETQYFGPGTRLLVL.

The genes are TRBV19 and TRBJ1-6, with 7 bases aligning to TRBD1. Germline V gene sequence: CDR1 LNHDA, CDR2 SQIVND (reference sequence). The CDR3 is 13 amino acids. With 9 bases clipped from V and 5 bases from J, the junction kept 4 bases outside the gene matches. DNA of the CDR3: TGTGCCAGCATGGACAGGAATAATTCACCCCTCCACTTT. This sequence encodes CASMDRNNSPLHF.

CDR3 loop: CASSLTAGANTGELFF. CDR3 nucleotides: TGTGCCAGCAGCTTAACAGCGGGGGCGAACACCGGGGAGCTGTTTTTT. This chain connects TRBV7-2 to TRBJ2-2, with 8 positions matching TRBD2. Unmatched junction bases numbered 2, after V lost 2 bases and J lost 0 bases. Germline values: CDR1 SGHTA, CDR2 FQGNSA. This CDR3 has 16 residues.

The V gene is TRBV5-1, the J gene TRBJ1-2; the D is unclear. Trimming removed 0 bases from V and 0 bases from J, with 9 bases in between. The CDR3 sequence is 15 residues long. Germline CDR1 and CDR2: SGHRS and YFSETQ. This CDR3 reads CASSLVAEPNYGYTF. CDR3 nucleotide sequence: TGCGCCAGCAGCTTGGTAGCGGAACCTAACTATGGCTACACCTTC. The full variable domain, with the rest looked up from reference TRBV5-1 and TRBJ1-2, is KAGVTQTPRYLIKTRGQQVTLSCSPISGHRSVSWYQQTPGQGLQFLFEYFSETQRNKGNFPGRFSGRQFSNSRSEMNVSTLELGDSALYLCASSLVAEPNYGYTFGSGTRLTVV.

The chain recombines TRBV4-2 with TRBJ1-1; possibly TRBD1 for D (5 bases). Trimming shortened V by 2 bases and J by 4 bases, and 17 bases separated the two germline ends. Germline V gene lookup returns CDR1 LGHNA and CDR2 YNFKEQ. The CDR3 has 16 residues. CDR3 sequence: CASSQSGLAGGTEAFF. CDR3 DNA: TGTGCCAGCAGCCAATCCGGACTGGCGGGGGGCACTGAAGCTTTCTTT.

The chain recombines TRBV7-9 with TRBJ2-5; 7 bases match TRBD1. There are 13 residues in the CDR3. J gave up 3 bases and V 4 bases, and 2 bases lay outside the gene matches. Looked up from germline, CDR1 is SEHNR and CDR2 is FQNEAQ (reference sequence). The CDR3 sequence: CASSSTGEETQYF. The DNA for the CDR3 is TGTGCCAGCAGCTCCACAGGGGAAGAGACCCAGTACTTC.